A single sample gave rise to the 8 T cell receptor beta chains below, sequenced in a study of Graves' ophthalmopathy and Graves' hyperthyroidism. TCR beta CDR3 amplification used RNA transcripts. An opening RT-PCR round employed HTBI primers and preceded a second-round multiplex PCR. MiXCR, run by TCRdb on the multiplex PCR reads, gives a single entry per CDR3 protein. This sample carries hundreds of thousands of distinct CDR3 sequences, 22% of them seen once, and the ten largest clones take around 6.5%. The sequencing sample was made of peripheral blood. Every receptor here comes from a woman aged 18-30 years with stable Graves' hyperthyroidism. Some clones in this sample may be carry-over from other donors' samples.

This clonotype was counted at least ten times. In DNA, the CDR3 is TGTGCCAGCAGTCCCCGGGCCATGGGGGAGCAGTACTTC. It is translated as CASSPRAMGEQYF. The chain carries TRBV12-3 or TRBV12-4 and TRBJ2-7; D not certain. V was pared by 5 bases and J by 7 bases, with 15 bases between. This CDR3 is 13 amino acids long.

This clonotype was counted between two and nine times. The chain uses TRBV5-1 and TRBJ2-4, with a possible D match to TRBD1 (5 bases). Germline lookup yields CDR1 SGHRS and CDR2 YFSETQ. V shed 3 bases and J shed 0 bases, with 13 bases lying between them. The CDR3 consists of 16 residues. CDR3 residues: CASSSDRPLAKNIQYF. The DNA of the CDR3 is TGCGCCAGCAGCTCAGACAGACCCCTAGCCAAAAACATTCAGTACTTC.

The chain recombines TRBV7-9 with TRBJ2-7, with D unclear. Germline CDR1 SEHNR, CDR2 FQNEAQ (reference sequence). V was trimmed by 4 bases and J by 0 bases, leaving 7 bases between them. This CDR3 comprises 13 residues. In DNA form, the CDR3 reads TGTGCCAGCAGCTCCGACATCTCCTACGAGCAGTACTTC. Protein: CASSSDISYEQYF.

The chain carries TRBV27 and TRBJ2-7; TRBD2 matches at 7 bases. The CDR3 extends over 15 amino acids. Germline-derived CDR1 and CDR2 are MNHEY and SMNVEV (reference sequence). The V segment lost 2 bases and the J segment 2 bases; nucleotides outside the gene matches: 6. CDR3 residues: CASSLQAGNPYEQYF. The CDR3 DNA reads TGTGCCAGCAGTTTACAAGCGGGGAACCCCTACGAGCAGTACTTC.

This clonotype showed up many times. The CDR3 DNA follows: TGTGCCAGCAGCTATCGGACGGGTACCCAGTACTTC. Amino acid sequence: CASSYRTGTQYF. The V and J genes are TRBV27 and TRBJ2-5; D unclear. V gave up 6 bases and J gave up 8 bases, with 13 bases separating them. The length of the CDR3 is 12 residues. Germline CDR1 is MNHEY and CDR2 is SMNVEV (reference sequence).

In its sample, this clonotype was seen a few times. This rearrangement joins TRBV20-1 to TRBJ1-3; D unresolved. The CDR3 is made up of 14 amino acids. V lost 4 bases, J lost 2 bases, and 12 bases lay in between. The V gene's germline CDR1 is DFQATT and CDR2 SNEGSKA (reference sequence). CDR3 DNA: TGCAGTGCTATTAGGTCTACCGCTGGAAACACCATATATTTT. Translated: CSAIRSTAGNTIYF.

There are many counts of this clonotype. One junction end disagrees with the germline gene, perhaps due to a read error. This chain connects TRBV7-6 to TRBJ1-6; D is unresolved. Germline V gene data show CDR1 as SGHVS and CDR2 as FNYEAQ. The CDR3 has 14 residues. The CDR3 protein is CASSQLGNKSPLHF. DNA of the CDR3: TGTGCCAGCAGCCAACTGGGGAATAAATCACCCCTCCACTTT.

This clonotype was counted many times. The V gene is TRBV12-3 or TRBV12-4, the J gene TRBJ1-2; 7 bases agree with TRBD1. CDR3 length: 15 residues. Unmatched junction bases numbered 8, after V lost 4 bases and J lost 3 bases. The CDR3 loop reads CASSSDRAGYYGYTF. The CDR3 DNA reads as TGTGCCAGCAGTTCAGACAGGGCTGGATACTATGGCTACACCTTC.